The present entry profiles one TCR beta chain with its context. The entry originates in a study of OX40 agonist ivuxolimab in advanced cancers. Method: immunoSEQ multiplex PCR; TCRdb's copy keeps in-frame clones and lacks some. The sample shows around 88,000 clones, about 90% of them seen only once. The CDR3 is made up of 15 amino acids. This specimen was CD4+ or CD8+ T cells sorted from blood, taken in a trial of the OX40 agonist ivuxolimab. The chain carries TRBV7-5 and TRBJ2-1; the table's D call, TRBD2, was not checked against the DNA. TRBV7-5 is an annotated pseudogene. This sequence was found in an adult with an advanced solid tumor such as melanoma, head and neck, liver or kidney cancer. The CDR3 DNA follows: TGTGCCAGAAGCTTAAGGGGGGGGTCCTACAATGAGCAGTTCTTC. Its protein is CARSLRGGSYNEQFF.